The clone carrying this T cell receptor (beta chain) was observed a handful of times. Trimming at V came to 0 bases and at J to 4 bases, leaving 4 bases not matched to a gene. Looked up from germline, CDR1 is SGDLS and CDR2 is YYNGEE. CDR3 length equals 15 residues. A second about 6 to 12 cycle PCR used barcoded and J-beta primers. TCRdb independently ran MiXCR on the 5' RACE reads; one entry per CDR3 protein. Here the sample spans approximately 850,000 distinct CDR3 sequences, more than 45% being singletons. The data originate from a study of blood T cells in healthy people across ages. The sequenced sample was blood. The chain joins TRBV9 to TRBJ2-1, with 7 bases aligning to TRBD2. This TCR was sampled from a man aged 30 to 39 in good health. CDR3: CASSVGPSGYNEQFF. CDR3 bases: TGTGCCAGCAGCGTAGGCCCTAGCGGTTACAATGAGCAGTTCTTC.